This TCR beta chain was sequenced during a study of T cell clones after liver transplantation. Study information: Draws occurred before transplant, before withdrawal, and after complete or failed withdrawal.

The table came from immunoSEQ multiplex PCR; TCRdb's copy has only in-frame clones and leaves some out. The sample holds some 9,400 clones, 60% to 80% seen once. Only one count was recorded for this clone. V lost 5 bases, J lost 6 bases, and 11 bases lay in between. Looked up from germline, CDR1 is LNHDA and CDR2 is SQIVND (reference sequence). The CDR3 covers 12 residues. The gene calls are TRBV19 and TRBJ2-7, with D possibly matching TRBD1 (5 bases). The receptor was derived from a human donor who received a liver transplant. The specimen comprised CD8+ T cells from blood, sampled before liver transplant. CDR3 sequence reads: CASSPGQFEQYF. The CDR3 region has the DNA TGTGCCAGTAGTCCAGGGCAATTCGAGCAGTACTTC.